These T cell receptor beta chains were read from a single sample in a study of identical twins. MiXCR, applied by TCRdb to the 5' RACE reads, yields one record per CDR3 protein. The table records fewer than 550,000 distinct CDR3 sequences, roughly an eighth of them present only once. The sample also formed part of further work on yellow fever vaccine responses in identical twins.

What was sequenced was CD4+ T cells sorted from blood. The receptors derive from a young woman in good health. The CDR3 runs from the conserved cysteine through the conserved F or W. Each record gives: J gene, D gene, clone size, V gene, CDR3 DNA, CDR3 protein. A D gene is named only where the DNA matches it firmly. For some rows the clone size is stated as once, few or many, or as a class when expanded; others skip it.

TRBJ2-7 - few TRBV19 TGTGCCAGTAGTATGACGTTGGGACACCCCTACGAGCAGTACTTC CASSMTLGHPYEQYF
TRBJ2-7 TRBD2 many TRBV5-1 TGCGCCAGCAGCTTGGTCCTAGCGGGTTCCTACGAGCAGTACTTC CASSLVLAGSYEQYF
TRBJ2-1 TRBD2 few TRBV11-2 TGTGCCAGCAGCTCCCGCAAGGGACTAGCGGGAGTAGGCAGTGAGCAGTTCTTC CASSSRKGLAGVGSEQFF
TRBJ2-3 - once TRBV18 TGTGCCAGCTCACCATTGGGGGCCGCAGATACGCAGTATTTT CASSPLGAADTQYF
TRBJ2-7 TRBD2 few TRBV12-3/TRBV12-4 TGTGCCAGCAGGCTTGCGGGGGGCGCATACGAGCAGTACTTC CASRLAGGAYEQYF
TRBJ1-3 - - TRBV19 TGTGCCAGTAGATCCACAAGGGCCATCTCTGGAAACACCATATATTTT CASRSTRAISGNTIYF
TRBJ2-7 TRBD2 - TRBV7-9 TGTGCCAGCAGCTTTCGAGGGAGGGAGGACGAGCAGTACTTC CASSFRGREDEQYF
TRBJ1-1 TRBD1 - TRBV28 TGTGCCAGCAGAGTGCCCGGGACAGGGGTGACTGAAGCTTTCTTT CASRVPGTGVTEAFF
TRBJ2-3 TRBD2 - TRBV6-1 TGTGCCAGCCGTCCGGGGGGGCCGGGAGTAGATACGCAGTATTTT CASRPGGPGVDTQYF
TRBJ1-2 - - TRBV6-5 TGTGCCAGCAGTTACAAGACAGGAGGACGAACCCCAAACATCTATGGCTACACCTTC CASSYKTGGRTPNIYGYTF